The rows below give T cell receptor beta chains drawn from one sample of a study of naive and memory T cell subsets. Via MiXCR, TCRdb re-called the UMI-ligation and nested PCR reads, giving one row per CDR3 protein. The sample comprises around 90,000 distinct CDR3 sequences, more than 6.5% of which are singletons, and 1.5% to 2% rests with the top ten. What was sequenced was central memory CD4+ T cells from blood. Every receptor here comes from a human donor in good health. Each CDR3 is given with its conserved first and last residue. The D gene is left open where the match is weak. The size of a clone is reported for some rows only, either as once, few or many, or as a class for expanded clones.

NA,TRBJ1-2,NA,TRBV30,CAWNGREDRYGYTF,TGTGCCTGGAACGGACGGGAGGATCGATATGGCTACACCTTC
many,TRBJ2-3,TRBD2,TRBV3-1,CASSQEWALSGGSYF,TGTGCCAGCAGCCAAGAATGGGCTCTGAGCGGGGGGTCGTATTTT
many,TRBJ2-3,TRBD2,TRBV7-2,CASSRRTSGIRTPSTDTQYF,TGTGCCAGCAGCCGCCGGACTAGCGGGATCAGAACCCCTAGCACAGATACGCAGTATTTT
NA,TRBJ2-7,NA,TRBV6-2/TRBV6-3,CASSYQAGITYEQYF,TGTGCCAGCAGTTACCAAGCGGGTATCACCTACGAGCAGTACTTC
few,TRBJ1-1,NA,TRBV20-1,CSARDQIEAFF,TGCAGTGCTAGAGATCAAATAGAAGCTTTCTTT
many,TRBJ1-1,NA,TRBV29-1,CSVGLRNTEAFF,TGCAGCGTTGGGCTCCGAAACACTGAAGCTTTCTTT
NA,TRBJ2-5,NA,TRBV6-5,CASGRALKKETQYF,TGTGCCAGCGGTAGAGCCCTGAAGAAAGAGACCCAGTACTTC
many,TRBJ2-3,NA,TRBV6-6,CASTPDVDTQYF,TGTGCCAGCACCCCGGATGTAGATACGCAGTATTTT
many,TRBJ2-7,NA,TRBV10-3,CAISGGNYEQYF,TGTGCCATCAGTGGGGGTAACTACGAGCAGTACTTC
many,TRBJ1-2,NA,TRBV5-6,CASSLAQVKGGYTF,TGTGCCAGCAGCTTGGCCCAGGTTAAAGGCGGCTACACCTTC
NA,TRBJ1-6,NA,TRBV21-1,CASSPGGGPLWDSPLHF,TGTGCCAGCAGTCCAGGGGGGGGGCCTCTTTGGGATTCACCCCTCCACTTT
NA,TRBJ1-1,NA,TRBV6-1,CASNRALEAFF,TGTGCCAGCAACCGAGCCCTTGAAGCTTTCTTT
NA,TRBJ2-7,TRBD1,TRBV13,CASSLYQGQGHYEQYF,TGTGCCAGCAGCTTATATCAAGGACAGGGACACTACGAGCAGTACTTC
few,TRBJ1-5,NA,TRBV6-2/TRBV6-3,CASRLDPHGGQPQHF,TGTGCCAGCCGCCTTGATCCACATGGCGGTCAGCCCCAGCATTTT
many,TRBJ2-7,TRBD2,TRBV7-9,CASSKTSGSRAQYF,TGTGCCAGCTCCAAGACTAGCGGGAGTCGCGCGCAGTACTTC
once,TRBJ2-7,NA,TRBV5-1,CASSLSQVPGGEQYF,TGCGCCAGCAGCTTGTCGCAGGTCCCTGGGGGGGAGCAGTACTTC
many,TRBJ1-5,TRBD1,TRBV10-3,CAIGGGRFNQPQHF,TGTGCCATCGGAGGGGGCCGGTTTAATCAGCCCCAGCATTTT
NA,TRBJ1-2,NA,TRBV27,CASIAGKGSAPPYGYTF,TGTGCCAGCATTGCCGGGAAGGGTAGTGCCCCTCCCTATGGCTACACCTTC
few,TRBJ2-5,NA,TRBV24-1,CATSDTRGGETQYF,TGTGCCACCAGTGATACCAGGGGTGGAGAGACCCAGTACTTC
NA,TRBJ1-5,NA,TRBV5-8,CASSWRGANQPQHF,TGTGCCAGCAGCTGGAGGGGAGCCAATCAGCCCCAGCATTTT
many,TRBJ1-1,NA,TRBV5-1,CASSLWADTYGTEAFF,TGCGCCAGCAGCTTGTGGGCAGACACGTATGGCACTGAAGCTTTCTTT
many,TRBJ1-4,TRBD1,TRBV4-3,CASSQDRGDRANEKLFF,TGCGCCAGCAGCCAAGATCGAGGGGACAGGGCTAATGAAAAACTGTTTTTT
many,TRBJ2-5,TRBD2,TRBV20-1,CSALAGGPRETQYF,TGCAGTGCACTAGCGGGAGGGCCGAGAGAGACCCAGTACTTC
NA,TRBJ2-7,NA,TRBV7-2,CASSSSRPGTYEQYF,TGTGCCAGCAGCTCATCCCGACCCGGGACCTACGAGCAGTACTTC
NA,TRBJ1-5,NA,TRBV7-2,CASSSGGNQPQHF,TGTGCCAGCAGCTCCGGGGGAAATCAGCCCCAGCATTTT
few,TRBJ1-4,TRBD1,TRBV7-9,CASSLSQGARGLFF,TGTGCCAGCAGCTTGAGTCAGGGGGCGCGTGGACTGTTTTTT
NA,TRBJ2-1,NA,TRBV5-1,CASSVEGEASYNEQFF,TGCGCCAGCAGCGTTGAAGGCGAGGCATCCTACAATGAGCAGTTCTTC
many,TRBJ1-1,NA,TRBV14,CASSQEGPGKAFF,TGTGCCAGCAGCCAAGAGGGACCGGGCAAAGCTTTCTTT
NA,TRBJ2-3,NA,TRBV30,CAWKSQEPSTWEYF,TGTGCCTGGAAATCTCAGGAACCCTCCACTTGGGAGTATTTT
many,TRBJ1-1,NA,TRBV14,CASSRSYLNTEAFF,TGTGCCAGCAGCCGATCATACTTGAACACTGAAGCTTTCTTT
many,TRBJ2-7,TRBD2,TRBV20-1,CSARDGGKISYEQYF,TGCAGTGCTAGAGACGGGGGGAAAATCTCCTACGAGCAGTACTTC
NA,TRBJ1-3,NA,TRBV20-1,CSAAQYSSGNTIYF,TGCAGTGCAGCTCAGTATAGCTCTGGAAACACCATATATTTT
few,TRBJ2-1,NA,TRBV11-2,CASSFLQNHLGKGNNEQFF,TGTGCCAGCAGCTTTCTCCAAAACCATCTAGGTAAAGGGAACAATGAGCAGTTCTTC
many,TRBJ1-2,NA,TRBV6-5,CASSYRPVPTGGYTF,TGTGCCAGCAGTTACAGGCCTGTCCCAACGGGTGGCTACACCTTC
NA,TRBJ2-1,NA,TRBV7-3,CASSLRAGGATNNEQFF,TGTGCCAGCAGCTTAAGGGCAGGAGGGGCTACTAACAATGAGCAGTTCTTC
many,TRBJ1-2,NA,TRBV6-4,CASSDPGRGNYGYTF,TGTGCCAGCAGTGACCCGGGGCGCGGTAACTATGGCTACACCTTC
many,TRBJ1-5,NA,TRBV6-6,CASRTADQPQHF,TGTGCCAGCCGGACAGCCGATCAGCCCCAGCATTTT
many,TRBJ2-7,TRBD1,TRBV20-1,CSASIPQGAYEQYF,TGCAGTGCCTCGATCCCCCAGGGGGCTTACGAGCAGTACTTC
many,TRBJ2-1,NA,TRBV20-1,CSASSADNEQFF,TGCAGTGCTAGCTCGGCAGACAATGAGCAGTTCTTC
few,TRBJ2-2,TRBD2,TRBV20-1,CSALHPSGSRSGELFF,TGCAGTGCTCTACACCCTAGCGGGAGTCGTTCCGGGGAGCTGTTTTTT
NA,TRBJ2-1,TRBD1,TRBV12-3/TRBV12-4,CASSPGQESNEQFF,TGTGCCAGCAGCCCGGGACAGGAGTCCAATGAGCAGTTCTTC
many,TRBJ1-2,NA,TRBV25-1,CASSAPGATIHYGYTF,TGTGCCAGCAGTGCCCCCGGGGCTACCATTCACTATGGCTACACCTTC
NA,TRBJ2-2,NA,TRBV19,CASRSIGNTGELFF,TGTGCCAGTAGATCCATCGGGAACACCGGGGAGCTGTTTTTT
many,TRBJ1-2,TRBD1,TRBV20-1,CSAPEKGQGGPYGYTF,TGCAGTGCCCCGGAAAAGGGACAGGGAGGGCCCTATGGCTACACCTTC